This TCR beta chain stems from a study of beta chain features in type 1 diabetes. The study, taken as a whole, reports: Shortening that was moderate but significant affected the TCRB CDR3s of Type 1 diabetes patients in all four CD4+ subsets.

Every donor had blood drawn once into heparin, around 120 mL on average. Purity exceeded 95% in all sorted populations. All of the isolated RNA was reverse transcribed, so expressed TCRB transcripts were sequenced. Measured with immunoSEQ multiplex PCR; TCRdb has only the in-frame clones, and not every one. The sample contains over 20,000 clones, around half of which appear only once. Remarks on this clone: Antigen unknown.

Trimming pared 5 bases from V and 5 bases from J, leaving 16 bases between. Germline V lookup: CDR1 MNHNS, CDR2 SASEGT. The CDR3 runs 15 residues. This receptor was obtained from a man younger than 45 with type 1 diabetes. The sequencing input was stem cell memory CD4+ T cells from blood. This chain joins TRBV6-1 and TRBJ1-5, with a weak D call TRBD1 (6 bases). The CDR3 coding sequence is TGTGCCAGCAGTATACTACAGGGTTGGGATCAGCCCCAGCATTTT. This translates into CASSILQGWDQPQHF.